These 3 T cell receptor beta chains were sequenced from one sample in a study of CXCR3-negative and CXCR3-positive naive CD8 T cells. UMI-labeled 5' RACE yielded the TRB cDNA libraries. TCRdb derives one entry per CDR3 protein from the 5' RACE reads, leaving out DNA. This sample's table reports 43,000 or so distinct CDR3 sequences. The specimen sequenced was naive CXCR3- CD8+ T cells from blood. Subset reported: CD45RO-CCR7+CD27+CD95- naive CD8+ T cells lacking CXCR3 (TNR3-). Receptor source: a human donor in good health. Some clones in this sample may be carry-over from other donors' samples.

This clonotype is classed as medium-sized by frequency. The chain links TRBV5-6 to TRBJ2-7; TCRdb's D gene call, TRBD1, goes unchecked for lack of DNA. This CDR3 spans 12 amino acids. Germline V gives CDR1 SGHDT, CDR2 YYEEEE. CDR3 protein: CASWTGLYEQYF.

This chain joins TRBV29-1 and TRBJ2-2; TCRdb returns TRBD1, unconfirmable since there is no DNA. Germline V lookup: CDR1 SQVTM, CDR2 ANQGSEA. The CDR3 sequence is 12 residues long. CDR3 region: CSVNQGAGELFF.

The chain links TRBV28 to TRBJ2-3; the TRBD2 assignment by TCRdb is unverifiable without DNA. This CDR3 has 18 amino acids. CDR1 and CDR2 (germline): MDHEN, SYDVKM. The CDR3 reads CASSNLSGRPSIADTQYF.